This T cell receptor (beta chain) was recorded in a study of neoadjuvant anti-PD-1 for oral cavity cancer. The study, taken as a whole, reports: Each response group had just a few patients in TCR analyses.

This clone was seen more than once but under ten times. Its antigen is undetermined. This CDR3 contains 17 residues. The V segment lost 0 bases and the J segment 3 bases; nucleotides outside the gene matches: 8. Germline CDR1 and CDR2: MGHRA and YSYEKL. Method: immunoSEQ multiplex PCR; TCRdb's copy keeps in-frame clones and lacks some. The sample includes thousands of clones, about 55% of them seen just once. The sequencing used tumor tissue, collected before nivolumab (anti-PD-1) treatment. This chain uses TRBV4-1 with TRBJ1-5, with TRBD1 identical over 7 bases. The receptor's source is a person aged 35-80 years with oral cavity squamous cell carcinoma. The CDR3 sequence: CASSQEGGTVINQPQHF. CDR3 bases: TGCGCCAGCAGCCAAGAGGGCGGGACAGTTATCAATCAGCCCCAGCATTTT.